This TCR beta chain was obtained from a study of blood T cell repertoires in COVID-19 (dated by TCRdb to about 2020). Looking at the study overall: Collaborator samples came from the United States, Italy and Spain and covered acute and convalescent phases of COVID-19. The material from the prospective study consisted of cDNA or gDNA derived from T cells, B-cell-depleted T cells, or PBMCs. The dataset comprised deeply sampled blood TCRbeta repertoires from subjects exposed to, actively infected with, or recovered from COVID-19. A freely available public database, intended as a resource for researchers studying the immune response to SARS-CoV-2, is where the repertoires were released. Samples came from the ongoing ImmuneRACE study (first 160 participants) plus 1,254 subjects from 6 global collaborators. A de-identified subject ID, COVID-19 status, age in years and sex were almost always included in the sample metadata. Where available, HLA class I and class II types were obtained from metadata supplied by the sample provider rather than from assay-based typing.

Of note for this clone: This clone's antigen is unknown. No qualities accompany the bases; no much larger clone lies one base away.

V and J are truncated by 4 bases and 4 bases respectively, leaving an intervening sequence of 11 bases. The CDR3 has 13 amino acids, counting the end cysteine and phenylalanine. Only CDR3 DNA is held: 39 bases, read in frame from base 1. In the germline V gene, CDR1 corresponds to SGHRS and CDR2 to YFSETQ. The paper as a whole reports these results and caveats: The amount of clinical and demographic metadata varied by source and participant and was provided uncurated.

Participants in the prospective study were enrolled through a virtual design, were aged about 18 to 90 years, and lived in fewer than 30 United States geographic areas. In the prospective study, cohorts were assigned on the basis of participant-reported clinical history obtained from a screening survey and a study questionnaire. Recovered participants in ImmuneRACE Cohort 3 were defined by two consecutive negative NP/OP PCR tests, clearance by a healthcare professional, or resolution of symptoms. In the prospective study, mobile phlebotomists collected whole blood, serum and a nasopharyngeal or oropharyngeal swab from each participant. Prospective study participants could optionally give additional blood draws and questionnaires over an approximately two-month period. Prospective study blood samples were shipped either frozen or at room temperature before DNA extraction. The immunoSEQ Assay, a bias-controlled multiplex PCR, was used to amplify TCRbeta CDR3 regions from genomic DNA. In the authors' own workflow: The number of nucleated cells in each sample was estimated from the amplification of reference gene primers within the assay. To quantify the absolute abundance of each unique TCRbeta CDR3 rearrangement, sequence reads were collapsed and filtered. Productive Simpson clonality was computed per sample as the square root of Simpson's diversity index over productive rearrangements. TCRdb took over this immuneACCESS table, retaining in-frame rearrangements with V and J assigned. Such tables are incomplete; in checked studies, under half of the missing clones stem from an unresolved V gene, and the remainder is unexplained. Clonal size and the V and J genes are those of that table, whereas D and trimming came from the DNA. The sample records under 200,000 clones, more than 80% of which are singletons. About 12% of the sample is taken by the ten largest.

The specimen was PBMCs or T cells enriched from blood (not recorded which). The sequence joins TRBV5-1 to TRBJ1-1, and possibly TRBD1, on 6 matching bases. This clonotype was obtained from a man aged 45 to 65 who had recovered from COVID-19. In nucleotide form, the sequence is TGCGCCAGCAGCCCAGGGGAGGGCACTGAAGCTTTCTTT. Its protein product is CASSPGEGTEAFF.